These 8 T cell receptor beta chains were sequenced from one sample in a study of T cells after yellow fever vaccination. TCRdb passed the 5' RACE reads through MiXCR, listing each CDR3 protein once. In the table there are some 120,000 distinct CDR3 sequences, more than 6% of which are singletons. The sample in question was CD4+ T cells sorted from PBMCs, obtained around 10 days after the first yellow fever vaccination. All receptors derive from a man younger than 35 who received the YFV17D yellow fever vaccine.

CDR3 protein: CASITPPLGRQTPANGYTF. The CDR3 DNA sequence: TGTGCCAGCATCACACCACCACTGGGGCGCCAAACCCCCGCGAATGGCTACACCTTC. The V call is TRBV6-2 or TRBV6-3, the J call TRBJ1-2; tentatively, D is TRBD1 (5 bases). There are 19 residues in the CDR3. Per germline, CDR1 MNHEY and CDR2 SVGEGT. The germline V and J ends were trimmed by 7 bases and 6 bases, with 33 bases remaining between them.

This clonotype showed up many times. The chain is built from TRBV7-2 and TRBJ2-5, with 7 bases lining up with TRBD1. The CDR3 covers 16 residues. J gave up 5 bases and V 5 bases, and 14 bases lay outside the gene matches. The germline V gene has CDR1 SGHTA and CDR2 FQGNSA. In DNA, the CDR3 is TGTGCCAGCAGCGTCCTGACAGGGCGGGCTGGGGAGACCCAGTACTTC. It encodes CASSVLTGRAGETQYF.

This clonotype was seen repeatedly, ten times or more. The chain links TRBV4-1 to TRBJ2-1; D is uncertain. The germline V gene encodes CDR1 MGHRA and CDR2 YSYEKL. Between the trimmed V and J ends, which lost 1 base and 2 bases, there was a span of 12 bases. This CDR3 has 16 residues. For the CDR3, the DNA is TGCGCCAGCAGCCAAGCACCGACACTGACCTACAATGAGCAGTTCTTC. The encoded protein is CASSQAPTLTYNEQFF.

This clonotype was seen ten or more times. The rearrangement uses TRBV4-3 and TRBJ2-6; D gene uncertain. CDR3 length: 18 amino acids. Looked up from germline, CDR1 is LGHNA and CDR2 is YSLEER. V lost 0 bases, J lost 0 bases, and 12 bases lay in between. The CDR3 sequence: CASSQDWLLGSGANVLTF. CDR3 bases: TGCGCCAGCAGCCAAGATTGGTTGCTGGGCTCTGGGGCCAACGTCCTGACTTTC.

This clonotype has a count of ten or more. The chain combines TRBV5-1 with TRBJ2-1, with 13 bases lining up with TRBD2. CDR3 length equals 17 residues. With V trimmed by 3 bases and J by 7 bases, 10 bases remained unmatched. Germline-derived CDR1 and CDR2 are SGHRS and YFSETQ. This CDR3 reads CASSWPPGLAGLNEQFF. CDR3 nucleotides: TGCGCCAGCAGCTGGCCGCCGGGACTAGCGGGGTTAAATGAGCAGTTCTTC.

The table lists this clonotype with many counts. The V and J genes are TRBV10-3 and TRBJ1-5, with D unclear. CDR3 length: 14 amino acids. CDR1 is ENHRY and CDR2 is SYGVKD in the germline V gene. The ends were cut back, 4 bases at V and 0 bases at J, with 7 bases in the middle. CDR3 protein: CAISGINSNQPQHF. The CDR3 DNA reads TGTGCCATCAGTGGCATAAATAGCAATCAGCCCCAGCATTTT.

This clonotype was picked up many times. The chain combines TRBV14 with TRBJ2-3; D is uncertain. The V and J ends lost 4 bases and 2 bases respectively, with 7 bases between them. The CDR3 extends over 13 amino acids. CDR1 and CDR2 (germline): SGHDN, FVKESK. CDR3 DNA: TGTGCCAGCAGCCGGACCCTCACAGATACGCAGTATTTT. Residues: CASSRTLTDTQYF.

This clonotype came up many times. The rearrangement uses TRBV5-1 and TRBJ1-6; tentatively, D is TRBD1 (6 bases). The CDR3 length is 16 residues. The V end lost 0 bases, the J end lost 6 bases, and 13 bases lay between the germline ends. The germline CDR1 and CDR2 sequences are SGHRS and YFSETQ. CDR3 protein: CASSLGTGSANSPLHF. The CDR3 DNA is TGCGCCAGCAGCTTGGGAACAGGGAGCGCTAATTCACCCCTCCACTTT.